The 3 T cell receptor beta chains below come from one sample, sequenced in a study of T cells in Graves' hyperthyroidism and ophthalmopathy. What was amplified from RNA transcripts were TCR beta CDR3 regions. TCR CDR3 regions were first amplified by RT-PCR with HTBI primers. Using its own MiXCR run on the multiplex PCR reads, TCRdb lists one record per CDR3 protein. Here the sample spans more than 500,000 distinct CDR3 sequences, 40% to 50% being singletons. The material sequenced was peripheral blood or thyroid tissue (not recorded which). All receptors derive from an adult woman with Graves' disease, either hyperthyroidism or ophthalmopathy (not recorded which).

The gene calls are TRBV20-1 and TRBJ1-2, with D unclear. The CDR3 is 13 amino acids. V lost 0 bases and J lost 6, with 11 bases in between. CDR1 is DFQATT and CDR2 is SNEGSKA in the germline V gene (reference sequence). CDR3 DNA sequence: TGCAGTGCTAGAGATGGAGGACGGCATGGCTACACCTTC. Amino acids: CSARDGGRHGYTF.

The chain links TRBV7-3 to TRBJ2-7, with D possibly being TRBD1 or TRBD2 (6 bases each). Germline CDR1 SGHTA, CDR2 FQGTGA. The CDR3 sequence is 14 residues long. V lost 5 bases, J lost 6 bases, and 17 bases lay in between. CDR3 region: CASSRGLDPGEQYF. DNA for the CDR3: TGTGCCAGCAGCCGGGGGCTAGATCCGGGCGAGCAGTACTTC.

About this clonotype itself: A read error may produce the germline difference seen at one junction end. The genes are TRBV10-2 and TRBJ1-2, with 8 nucleotides matching TRBD1. The length of the CDR3 is 15 residues. CDR1 WSHSY and CDR2 SAAADI come from the germline V gene. CDR3 loop: CASSGQGEERYGYTF. CDR3 in DNA: TGTGCCAGCAGCGGACAGGGTGAGGAACGGTATGGCTACACCTTC.